This TCR beta chain is drawn from a study of T cells in Graves' hyperthyroidism and ophthalmopathy. Study findings and constraints: Blood samples included most of the expanded thyroid clonotypes exceeding 0.001. Ophthalmopathy and stable hyperthyroidism were separated by a 13 V-J model. Model-based prediction identified ophthalmopathy a median around seven months prior to its onset.

Newly diagnosed patients aged 18 to 65 had hyperthyroidism of under 2 months' duration. From RNA transcripts, TCR beta CDR3 regions were amplified. Primed by the HTBI set, a first-round RT-PCR was run on the TCR CDR3. TCRdb used MiXCR to reprocess the multiplex PCR reads, holding one entry per CDR3 protein. The top ten clones hold about 22% of a sample with about 350,000 distinct CDR3 sequences, approximately 15% of them seen once. This clonotype occurred many times. Its specificity is unknown. The CDR3 spans 15 residues. The V and J ends lost 6 bases and 3 bases, in that order; junction bases with no gene match: 11. Germline V lookup: CDR1 SNHLY, CDR2 FYNNEI.

Sequenced sample: blood. The TCR originated in a woman in her thirties with Graves' hyperthyroidism. V and J are TRBV2 and TRBJ2-7, with TRBD1 identical over 7 bases. The CDR3 DNA is TGTGCCAGCAGCGTAAACAGGGGAAGTGGCTACGAGCAGTACTTC. It yields the protein CASSVNRGSGYEQYF.